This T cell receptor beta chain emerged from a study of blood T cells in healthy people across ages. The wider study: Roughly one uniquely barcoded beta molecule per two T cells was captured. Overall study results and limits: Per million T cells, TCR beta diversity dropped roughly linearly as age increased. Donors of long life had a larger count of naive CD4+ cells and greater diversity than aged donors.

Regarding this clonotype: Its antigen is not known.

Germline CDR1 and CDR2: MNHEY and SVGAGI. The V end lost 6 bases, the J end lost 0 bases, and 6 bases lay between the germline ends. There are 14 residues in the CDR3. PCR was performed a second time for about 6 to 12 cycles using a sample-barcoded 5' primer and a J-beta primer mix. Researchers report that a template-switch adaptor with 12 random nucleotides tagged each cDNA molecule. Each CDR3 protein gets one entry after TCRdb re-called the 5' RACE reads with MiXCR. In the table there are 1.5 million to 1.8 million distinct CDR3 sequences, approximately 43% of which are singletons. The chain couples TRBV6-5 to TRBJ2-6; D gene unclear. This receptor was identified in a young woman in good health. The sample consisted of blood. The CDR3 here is CASRTPSGANVLTF. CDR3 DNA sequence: TGTGCCAGCAGAACCCCCTCTGGGGCCAACGTCCTGACTTTC.